The T cell receptor beta chain described here comes from a study of lymphopenia after photon versus proton radiotherapy. Here immunoSEQ multiplex PCR was the method, and the copy in TCRdb shows in-frame clones only, minus some. The data hold more than 15,000 clones, with almost 85% observed a single time. In this sample, this clone turned up a few times. Its antigen is currently unknown. Study findings and constraints: Proton therapy kept repertoires fairly stable, unlike photons, which gained effector/memory cells. Better survival with proton therapy was suggested as possible, not demonstrated. After the lymphocyte nadir, photon-treated repertoires showed oligoclonal expansion, especially of CD8+ Temra cells.

Trimming removed 1 base from V and 10 bases from J; junction bases left unmatched: 11. Germline V gene sequence: CDR1 MNHEY, CDR2 SVGAGI. This CDR3 comprises 15 residues. This sequence originates from a woman in her fifties or sixties with pancreatic cancer. The sample consisted of peripheral blood, taken from a patient treated with photon-based radiotherapy. The J gene is TRBJ2-5, the V gene TRBV6-5; TRBD2 aligns across 8 bases. This chain's CDR3 is CASSYFASGGHDQYF. CDR3 DNA: TGTGCCAGCAGTTACTTCGCAAGCGGGGGCCATGACCAGTACTTC.